This T cell receptor (beta chain) was recorded in a study of blood T cell repertoires in COVID-19. Study as a whole: Spain, Italy and the United States supplied samples that represented acute and convalescent COVID-19. The analysed material was cDNA or gDNA that came from T cells, B-cell-depleted T cells, or PBMCs.

How the authors handled the data: Scientists estimated how many nucleated cells there were by amplifying reference gene primers. Profiled with immunoSEQ multiplex PCR; TCRdb holds only in-frame clones, not every one. Clone size and V and J calls were adopted from that table, with D and trimming inferred from the DNA. The data show 200,000 or so clones, around 84% seen once. J lost 2 bases, V lost 0 bases, and 3 bases had no gene match. This CDR3 contains 15 residues. Germline CDR1 and CDR2: KGHSH and LQKENI. The V call is TRBV18, the J call TRBJ1-2; 7 bases are a match to TRBD1. Sequencing input: peripheral blood. This sequence was found in a man aged 25 to 40 with active or convalescent COVID-19. CDR3 residues: CASSPPGTENYGYTF. The CDR3 bases are TGTGCCAGCTCACCACCTGGGACAGAAAACTATGGCTACACCTTC.